This T cell receptor beta chain was recorded in a study of cytotoxic CD8 clonotypes in ibrutinib-treated CLL. Study summary: The study included about 11 relapsed/refractory and under 16 treatment-naive patients; roughly 17 had IGHV unmutated disease.

Repertoires were generated with immunoSEQ multiplex PCR, while TCRdb's copy carries only in-frame clones and drops some. The profile covers around 20,000 clones, with about 85% appearing a single time and 5.5% to 6% taken by the ten largest. The CDR3 length is 15 residues. The germline V and J ends were trimmed by 3 bases and 3 bases, with 14 bases remaining between them. Germline CDR1 is MNHGY and CDR2 is SVAAGI. This rearrangement joins TRBV6-9 to TRBJ1-2; D perhaps matches TRBD1 (5 bases). The sample here was PBMCs, taken before ibrutinib treatment. This TCR derives from a human donor with chronic lymphocytic leukemia. In nucleotides, the CDR3 is TGTGCCAGCAGTTACTCGGCGGGGGTCGACTATGGCTACACCTTC. Protein product: CASSYSAGVDYGYTF.